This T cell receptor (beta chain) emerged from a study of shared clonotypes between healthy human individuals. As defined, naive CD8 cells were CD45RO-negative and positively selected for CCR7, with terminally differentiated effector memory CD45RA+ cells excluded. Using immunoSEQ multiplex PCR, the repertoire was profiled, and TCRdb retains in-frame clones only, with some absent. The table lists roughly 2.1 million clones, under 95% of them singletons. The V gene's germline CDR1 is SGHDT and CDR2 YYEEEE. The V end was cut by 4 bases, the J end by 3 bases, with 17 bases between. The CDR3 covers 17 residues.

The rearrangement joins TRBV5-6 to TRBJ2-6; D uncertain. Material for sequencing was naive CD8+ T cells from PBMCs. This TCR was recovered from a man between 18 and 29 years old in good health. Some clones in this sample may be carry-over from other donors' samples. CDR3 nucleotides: TGTGCCAGCAGCCACCAACTCTCCGGATTTGGGGCCAACGTCCTGACTTTC. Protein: CASSHQLSGFGANVLTF.